Sequencing of this TCR beta chain was carried out in a study of blood T cell repertoires in COVID-19. Background on the study: Spain, Italy and the United States supplied samples that represented acute and convalescent COVID-19.

Original processing methods: Nucleated cell number was recorded as an estimate derived from reference gene primer amplification. Using immunoSEQ multiplex PCR, the repertoire was profiled, and TCRdb retains in-frame clones only, with some absent. The DNA gave D and trimming, while V, J and clone size come from that table. The sample includes hundreds of thousands of clones, approximately 88% seen only once; the top ten take under 30%. The CDR3 is 15 amino acids. Trimming stripped 4 bases from V and 2 bases from J, with 15 bases between. CDR1 and CDR2 from the germline V gene are SGHKS and YYEKEE (reference sequence).

This chain links TRBV5-5 with TRBJ1-2, with D maybe TRBD1 (6 bases). The TCR was taken from a man in his forties with acute or convalescent COVID-19. The sequenced sample consisted of peripheral blood. The CDR3 loop reads CASSQIRDTNYGYTF. The DNA for the CDR3 is TGTGCCAGCAGCCAAATCCGGGACACAAACTATGGCTACACCTTC.